These 5 T cell receptor beta chains came from one sample sequenced in a study of blood T cell repertoires in COVID-19. Generated by immunoSEQ multiplex PCR, the TCRdb table keeps only in-frame clones and is missing some. The sample shows approximately 260,000 clones, approximately 80% of them seen only once. Sequenced sample: peripheral blood. All receptors derive from a woman of 80 years or more with active or convalescent COVID-19.

The CDR3 DNA sequence: TGTGCCATCAGTCGGCTCGGACTAGCGGGGGGAACAGATACGCAGTATTTT. Protein sequence: CAISRLGLAGGTDTQYF. The rearrangement links TRBV10-3 to TRBJ2-3; 14 bases align to TRBD2. The germline CDR1 and CDR2 sequences are ENHRY and SYGVKD. The V and J ends lost 5 bases and 3 bases, in that order; junction bases with no gene match: 7. CDR3 length: 17 residues.

The rearrangement joins TRBV3-1 (or the pseudogene TRBV3-2) to TRBJ2-7, with no clear D. CDR3 length equals 15 residues. Germline loops: CDR1 LGHDT, CDR2 YNNKEL (reference sequence). With 1 base removed from V and 8 bases from J, the gap between germline ends came to 18 bases. CDR3 residues: CASSQGQSVVAQQYF. The CDR3 DNA reads as TGTGCCAGCAGCCAAGGCCAAAGCGTGGTAGCACAGCAGTACTTC.

The rearrangement joins TRBV5-5 to TRBJ1-1, with TRBD1 matching over 10 bases. V was pared by 2 bases and J by 7 bases, with 8 bases of the junction left unmatched. Germline V lookup: CDR1 SGHKS, CDR2 YYEKEE (reference sequence). This CDR3 contains 15 residues. CDR3 residues: CASSLAPGQGFEAFF. Here the CDR3 DNA reads TGTGCCAGCAGCTTAGCCCCGGGACAGGGGTTTGAAGCTTTCTTT. Looking up the rest from reference TRBV5-5 and TRBJ1-1 gives the full variable domain: DAGVTQSPTHLIKTRGQQVTLRCSPISGHKSVSWYQQVLGQGPQFIFQYYEKEERGRGNFPDRFSARQFPNYSSELNVNALLLGDSALYLCASSLAPGQGFEAFFGQGTRLTVV.

J is TRBJ2-7 and V is TRBV3-1 (or the pseudogene TRBV3-2); 7 nucleotides match TRBD1. The CDR3 covers 15 residues. The V segment lost 4 bases and the J segment 2 bases; nucleotides outside the gene matches: 8. The germline CDR1 and CDR2 sequences are LGHDT and YNNKEL (reference sequence). Written as DNA, the CDR3 is TGTGCCAGCAGCCCACGGGACAGTCAAACCTACGAGCAGTACTTC. Protein sequence: CASSPRDSQTYEQYF.

V gene TRBV11-2 combines with J gene TRBJ2-7; maybe TRBD1 (5 bases). The germline gives CDR1 SGHAT, CDR2 FQNNGV. V was cut by 3 bases and J by 0 bases, with 12 bases left in between. This CDR3 has 15 amino acids. Here the CDR3 reads CASSFADSHSYEQYF. Here the CDR3 DNA reads TGTGCCAGCAGCTTCGCCGACAGCCACTCCTACGAGCAGTACTTC.